What follows is one T cell receptor beta chain and its context. It lacks a known antigen. No quality values exist for individual bases; no much larger clone is one base distant. This sample was taken from a study of blood T cell repertoires in COVID-19 (dated by TCRdb to the early 2020s). Turning to the overall study: Samples from collaborators originated in the United States, Italy and Spain and spanned both the acute and convalescent phases of COVID-19. The material from the prospective study consisted of cDNA or gDNA derived from T cells, B-cell-depleted T cells, or PBMCs. The dataset comprised deeply sampled blood TCRbeta repertoires from subjects exposed to, actively infected with, or recovered from COVID-19. The repertoires were made available in a free public database intended to serve as a resource for research on the immune response to SARS-CoV-2. The samples were drawn from the first 160 participants of the ongoing ImmuneRACE study and from roughly 1,300 subjects provided by 6 global collaborators. Nearly every sample came with metadata listing a de-identified subject ID, COVID-19 status, age in years and sex. Where HLA class I and class II types were available, the types were taken from metadata supplied by the sample provider, not from assay-based typing.

Each collaborating institution followed its own protocols to collect whole blood in K2EDTA tubes. For TCRbeta analysis, collaborator samples were shipped as frozen whole blood, as isolated PBMCs, or as DNA extracted from either sample type. General conclusions and limits of the study: The quantity of clinical and demographic metadata differed by source and by participant and was supplied without curation.

The immunoSEQ Assay, a bias-controlled multiplex PCR, was used to amplify TCRbeta CDR3 regions from genomic DNA. The paper's processing steps were these. Nucleated cell counts per sample were estimated from amplification of reference gene primers within the assay. To quantify the absolute abundance of each unique TCRbeta CDR3 rearrangement, sequence reads were collapsed and filtered. For each sample, productive Simpson clonality was calculated as the square root of Simpson's diversity index across productive rearrangements. Held by TCRdb, this immuneACCESS table contains in-frame sequences only and omits some clones. Under half of the omission traces to an unresolved V gene where checked; the cause of the rest is unknown. V and J calls and clone size come straight from that table; D and trimming were deduced from the DNA. The sample table contains approximately 200,000 clones; only one count was recorded for more than 80% of them. In total, the top ten clones hold less than 11% of the sample.

Trimming takes 11 bases from V and 7 bases from J, and the germline ends sit 12 bases apart. Inclusive of the bounding cysteine and phenylalanine, the CDR3 is 11 residues long. The read is trimmed to its CDR3 DNA, 33 bases read in frame from base 1. CDR1 and CDR2, looked up from the germline V gene, are ENHRY and SYGVKD. Sequencing input: peripheral blood. The sequence came from a woman older than 75 with acute or convalescent COVID-19. This chain is built from TRBV10-3 and TRBJ1-5, with no D gene named confidently. Here is the DNA: TGTGCCTTACGACACAGCCAGCCCCAGCATTTT. This encodes CALRHSQPQHF.